This TCR beta chain was sequenced for a study of shared clonotypes between healthy human individuals. Of note for this clone: Its target is not known.

Profiling relied on immunoSEQ multiplex PCR, and the TCRdb table lists in-frame clones only, not all of them. The data contain about 680,000 clones, about 90% of them singletons. Study findings and constraints: Generation probability values for non-shared clonotypes were lower than those for clonotypes shared by all four donors. Sampling covered nothing but blood. Tissue TCR repertoires likely differ from those found in blood.

The V gene's germline CDR1 is WNHNN and CDR2 SYGVQD (reference sequence). There are 17 residues in the CDR3. V was pared by 6 bases and J by 2 bases, with 10 bases of the junction left unmatched. As defined, naive CD8 cells were CD45RO-negative and positively selected for CCR7, with terminally differentiated effector memory CD45RA+ cells excluded. The origin of this receptor is a man aged 30 to 45 in good health. Sequencing input: naive CD8+ T cells sorted from blood. The chain is built from TRBV10-1 and TRBJ2-3; 11 bases line up with TRBD2. CDR3 in amino acids: CASSEYGLAGPTDTQYF. Written as DNA, the CDR3 is TGCGCCAGCAGCGAATACGGACTAGCGGGCCCCACAGATACGCAGTATTTT.